A selection of T cell receptor beta chains follows, all from one sample in a study of blood T cell repertoires in COVID-19. Assay used: immunoSEQ multiplex PCR; TCRdb lists only in-frame clones, some missing. Here the sample spans around 54,000 clones, about nine tenths being singletons. The sample comprised peripheral blood. These receptors all stem from a woman in her thirties or forties with active COVID-19. The CDR3 runs from the conserved cysteine through the conserved F or W. Fields, in order: J gene, V gene, clone size, D gene, CDR3 protein, CDR3 DNA. D genes are given only for firm matches. Not every row has a clone size; where given, it reads once, few, many or a size class.

J gene: TRBJ2-2
V gene: TRBV3-1/TRBV3-2
clone size: -
D gene: -
CDR3 protein: CASSQEKGGLRELFF
CDR3 DNA: TGTGCCAGCAGCCAAGAAAAGGGGGGGCTGAGGGAGCTGTTTTTT

J gene: TRBJ1-6
V gene: TRBV2
clone size: once
D gene: -
CDR3 protein: CASSLNRDVGYSPLHF
CDR3 DNA: TGTGCCAGCAGTCTTAACAGGGACGTAGGCTATTCACCCCTCCACTTT

J gene: TRBJ1-5
V gene: TRBV10-3
clone size: -
D gene: -
CDR3 protein: CAIGLGRSNQPQHF
CDR3 DNA: TGTGCCATCGGGCTCGGTCGGAGCAATCAGCCCCAGCATTTT

J gene: TRBJ1-4
V gene: TRBV24-1
clone size: -
D gene: -
CDR3 protein: CATSDLGREKLFF
CDR3 DNA: TGTGCCACCAGTGATTTGGGGAGGGAGAAACTGTTTTTT

J gene: TRBJ2-5
V gene: TRBV20-1
clone size: -
D gene: -
CDR3 protein: CSASLPGKAGIYQETQYF
CDR3 DNA: TGCAGTGCTAGTCTACCCGGCAAGGCAGGGATCTATCAAGAGACCCAGTACTTC

J gene: TRBJ1-1
V gene: TRBV5-1
clone size: few
D gene: -
CDR3 protein: CASSLAYGTNTEAFF
CDR3 DNA: TGCGCCAGCAGCTTGGCCTACGGTACGAACACTGAAGCTTTCTTT

J gene: TRBJ2-2
V gene: TRBV14
clone size: -
D gene: TRBD2
CDR3 protein: CASSPLGGIAGELFF
CDR3 DNA: TGTGCCAGCAGCCCTTTGGGGGGGATCGCCGGGGAGCTGTTTTTT

J gene: TRBJ2-7
V gene: TRBV7-3
clone size: -
D gene: TRBD2
CDR3 protein: CASSRTLAGAFYEQYF
CDR3 DNA: TGTGCCAGCAGCCGCACTCTAGCGGGGGCCTTCTACGAGCAGTACTTC

J gene: TRBJ1-2
V gene: TRBV18
clone size: -
D gene: -
CDR3 protein: CASSPQSNYGYTF
CDR3 DNA: TGTGCCAGCTCACCACAGAGTAACTATGGCTACACCTTC

J gene: TRBJ2-1
V gene: TRBV6-5
clone size: -
D gene: TRBD2
CDR3 protein: CASSILALSYNEQFF
CDR3 DNA: TGTGCCAGCAGCATACTAGCGTTGTCCTACAATGAGCAGTTCTTC

J gene: TRBJ2-7
V gene: TRBV6-2/TRBV6-3
clone size: -
D gene: TRBD1
CDR3 protein: CASSDPGQGGYEQYF
CDR3 DNA: TGTGCCAGCAGTGACCCAGGACAGGGAGGTTACGAGCAGTACTTC